A single sample gave rise to the 15 T cell receptor beta chains below, sequenced in a study of T cell responses to AZD1222 COVID-19 vaccine. Using immunoSEQ multiplex PCR, the repertoire was profiled, and TCRdb retains in-frame clones only, with some absent. The sample consists of 150,000 to 200,000 clones, 75% to 95% of them appearing once. Here the sequenced sample was peripheral blood, taken on day 0 of AZD1222 vaccination. The receptors come from an adult in good health.

CDR3 region: CASSGRQGFSYNEQFF. The CDR3 DNA sequence: TGCGCCAGCAGTGGAAGACAGGGCTTCTCCTACAATGAGCAGTTCTTC. The rearrangement links TRBV10-1 to TRBJ2-1, with 7 nucleotides matching TRBD1. CDR3 length: 16 residues. Germline V gene sequence: CDR1 WNHNN, CDR2 SYGVQD (reference sequence). V lost 4 bases and J lost 0; bases outside the gene matches: 6.

The V and J genes are TRBV4-2 and TRBJ1-5; no clear D gene. This CDR3 spans 15 amino acids. Trimming took 1 base from V and 6 from J, leaving 13 bases between them. Germline CDR1 reads LGHNA; CDR2 reads YNFKEQ. The CDR3 here is CASSQAGEFGQPQHF. The CDR3 coding sequence is TGTGCCAGCAGCCAAGCAGGAGAGTTTGGTCAGCCCCAGCATTTT.

The chain uses TRBV7-3 and TRBJ1-1; D might be TRBD1 (5 bases). Germline CDR1 is SGHTA and CDR2 is FQGTGA. Trimming stripped 5 bases from V and 7 bases from J, with 11 bases between. The CDR3 loop spans 12 amino acids. DNA of the CDR3: TGTGCCAGCAGCGAGCGAGGGGTTGAAGCTTTCTTT. As protein: CASSERGVEAFF.

J is TRBJ2-7 and V is TRBV5-1; D is unresolved. This CDR3 has 12 amino acids. Between the trimmed V and J ends, which lost 4 bases and 3 bases, there was a span of 8 bases. Germline lookup yields CDR1 SGHRS and CDR2 YFSETQ. In DNA, the CDR3 is TGCGCCAGCAGCCGGAGTGGCTACGAGCAGTACTTC. Its protein is CASSRSGYEQYF. Using reference TRBV5-1 and TRBJ2-7 for the parts outside the CDR3, the full variable domain is KAGVTQTPRYLIKTRGQQVTLSCSPISGHRSVSWYQQTPGQGLQFLFEYFSETQRNKGNFPGRFSGRQFSNSRSEMNVSTLELGDSALYLCASSRSGYEQYFGPGTRLTVT.

This clone occurred once. The chain carries TRBV28 and TRBJ1-3; TRBD1 matches at 7 bases. Looked up from germline, CDR1 is MDHEN and CDR2 is SYDVKM. Germline trimming cut 6 bases from V and 0 bases from J; bases unmatched to any gene: 5. The CDR3 extends over 15 amino acids. CDR3 region: CASRVDRVSGNTIYF. CDR3 bases: TGTGCCAGCAGGGTCGACAGGGTCTCTGGAAACACCATATATTTT.

The CDR3 spells CASSPGSSPLHF. The CDR3 DNA reads TGTGCCAGCAGCCCCGGGTCTTCACCCCTCCACTTT. The rearrangement joins TRBV11-3 to TRBJ1-6; D is unresolved. Germline CDR1 and CDR2: SGHNT and YENEEA. Trimming removed 5 bases at V and 9 bases at J, with 8 bases between. The CDR3 has 12 residues. Together with reference TRBV11-3 and TRBJ1-6, the CDR3 gives the full variable domain: EAGVVQSPRYKIIEKKQPVAFWCNPISGHNTLYWYLQNLGQGPELLIRYENEEAVDDSQLPKDRFSAERLKGVDSTLKIQPAELGDSAVYLCASSPGSSPLHFGNGTRLTVT.

The gene calls are TRBV7-2 and TRBJ1-1, with D possibly being TRBD1 (5 bases). CDR3 length: 15 residues. V was clipped by 7 bases and J by 3 bases, with 18 bases between them. Looked up from germline, CDR1 is SGHTA and CDR2 is FQGNSA. The CDR3 region has the DNA TGTGCCAGCAATTTACTTCCAGGGTCATACACTGAAGCTTTCTTT. As protein: CASNLLPGSYTEAFF.

The chain is built from TRBV28 and TRBJ2-3; the D gene is possibly TRBD2 (6 bases). This CDR3 region has 14 residues. Between the trimmed V and J ends, which lost 6 bases and 7 bases, there was a span of 17 bases. Germline values: CDR1 MDHEN, CDR2 SYDVKM. Here the CDR3 DNA reads TGTGCCAGCAGGCCCGGAGGGAGTGTGAATACGCAGTATTTT. Protein sequence: CASRPGGSVNTQYF.

This chain connects TRBV7-9 to TRBJ1-6; possibly TRBD1 for D (5 bases). The CDR3 spans 14 residues. CDR1 is SEHNR and CDR2 is FQNEAQ in the germline V gene (reference sequence). V was shortened by 5 bases and J by 8 bases, with 13 bases between the two germline ends. CDR3 amino acids: CASSAGPYDSPLHF. CDR3 sequence (DNA): TGTGCCAGCAGCGCAGGGCCCTACGATTCACCCCTCCACTTT.

The V call is TRBV29-1, the J call TRBJ1-2; 8 positions agree with TRBD1. CDR3 size: 14 residues. The germline gives CDR1 SQVTM, CDR2 ANQGSEA. Trimming removed 0 bases from V and 5 bases from J; junction bases left unmatched: 5. CDR3 region: CSVEDPWTGYGYTF. In nucleotides, the CDR3 is TGCAGCGTTGAAGATCCCTGGACAGGGTATGGCTACACCTTC.

Only a few counts were recorded for this clone. The J gene is TRBJ1-2, the V gene TRBV29-1; D is unclear. V was pared by 4 bases and J by 8 bases, with 17 bases between. The CDR3 extends over 13 amino acids. Looked up from germline, CDR1 is SQVTM and CDR2 is ANQGSEA. CDR3 bases: TGCAGCGTTGTGTACCCGGGAAAGTACGGCTACACCTTC. Translated, it gives CSVVYPGKYGYTF.

This rearrangement joins TRBV4-1 to TRBJ2-5; 7 bases are shared with TRBD1. The CDR3 covers 13 residues. J gave up 5 bases and V 6 bases, and 6 bases lay outside the gene matches. CDR1 is MGHRA, CDR2 YSYEKL, per germline. The CDR3: CASSLTGSETQYF. The CDR3 region has the DNA TGCGCCAGCAGTCTGACAGGGTCGGAGACCCAGTACTTC.

The chain employs TRBV27 and TRBJ1-1, with D possibly TRBD1 on 5 matching bases. The CDR3 contains 15 residues. Trimming removed 6 bases from V and 1 base from J, with 15 bases in between. Germline assignment: CDR1 MNHEY and CDR2 SMNVEV (reference sequence). The CDR3 sequence is CASRPSTGPNTEAFF. The CDR3 DNA reads TGTGCCAGCAGACCTTCAACAGGACCGAACACTGAAGCTTTCTTT.

This clone was observed once. The rearrangement uses TRBV3-1 (or the pseudogene TRBV3-2) and TRBJ1-5; tentative D call: TRBD1 (6 bases). Trimming stripped 1 base from V and 5 bases from J, with 18 bases between. From germline, CDR1 is LGHDT and CDR2 YNNKEL (reference sequence). The CDR3 is made up of 17 amino acids. The CDR3 sequence is CASSQGFRGLSDQPQHF. As DNA, the CDR3 is TGTGCCAGCAGCCAAGGTTTTCGGGGGCTTTCAGATCAGCCCCAGCATTTT.

The gene calls are TRBV30 and TRBJ2-3; no reliable D call. This CDR3 is built from 11 residues. CDR1 is GTSNPN, CDR2 SVGIG, per germline (reference sequence). V dropped 0 bases and J dropped 6 bases, with 4 bases sitting between them. The CDR3 reads CAWSVGDTQYF. The CDR3 region has the DNA TGTGCCTGGAGTGTAGGGGATACGCAGTATTTT.